A selection of T cell receptor beta chains follows, all from one sample in a study of cytomegalovirus exposure and HLA in healthy donors. Repertoires were generated with immunoSEQ multiplex PCR, while TCRdb's copy carries only in-frame clones and drops some. The repertoire includes more than 85,000 clones, almost 70% of them detected once, and roughly 3.2% sits in the top ten. The sample taken for sequencing was PBMCs. These receptors were obtained from a young man in good health and CMV-seronegative. The CDR3 runs from the conserved cysteine through the conserved F or W. Each record gives: D gene, J gene, V gene, clone size, CDR3 DNA, CDR3 protein. D genes are given only for firm matches. Size is stated for part of the rows, as once, few or many counts, or as a class when the clone is expanded.

D: -
J: TRBJ2-7
V: TRBV21-1
size: -
DNA: TGTGCCAGCAGTCTGAGATCCACAGGGGGTAGTTCCTACGAGCAGTACTTC
CDR3: CASSLRSTGGSSYEQYF

D: TRBD1
J: TRBJ1-2
V: TRBV30
size: -
DNA: TGTGCCTGGAGTGTACTGACGGGACAGAGGGTTCCTGGCTACACCTTC
CDR3: CAWSVLTGQRVPGYTF

D: -
J: TRBJ1-3
V: TRBV19
size: -
DNA: TGTGCCAGTACCAACACAGGGCTCTCTGGAAACACCATATATTTT
CDR3: CASTNTGLSGNTIYF

D: TRBD1
J: TRBJ2-5
V: TRBV18
size: few
DNA: TGTGCCAGCTCACCACCGCATTCAGGGGGTGGAGAGACCCAGTACTTC
CDR3: CASSPPHSGGGETQYF

D: TRBD2
J: TRBJ2-5
V: TRBV19
size: -
DNA: TGTGCCAGTAGTTCGGGGGAGGGAGGTTTTTCAGAGACCCAGTACTTC
CDR3: CASSSGEGGFSETQYF

D: -
J: TRBJ2-3
V: TRBV4-3
size: -
DNA: TGCGCCAGCAGCCAAGATTTGGGAGGGGGGAGAGATACGCAGTATTTT
CDR3: CASSQDLGGGRDTQYF

D: -
J: TRBJ1-5
V: TRBV19
size: once
DNA: TGTGCCAGTAGTCTCGATCCCCTCGTACGCGGGGGCAATCAGCCCCAGCATTTT
CDR3: CASSLDPLVRGGNQPQHF

D: -
J: TRBJ1-1
V: TRBV30
size: -
DNA: TGTGCCTGGAGTGATCCCGGGGTTGTTTTCTTT
CDR3: CAWSDPGVVFF

D: TRBD2
J: TRBJ2-5
V: TRBV10-3
size: -
DNA: TGTGCCATCAGTGAGTTGCCGGGGGGAGAGACCCAGTACTTC
CDR3: CAISELPGGETQYF

D: TRBD2
J: TRBJ2-1
V: TRBV5-4
size: -
DNA: TGTGCCAGCAGCTTTGACGGGAGGGCGCAGTTCTTC
CDR3: CASSFDGRAQFF

D: -
J: TRBJ2-3
V: TRBV19
size: -
DNA: TGTGCCAGTAGTAGGGCCAGGGGATTGAATACGCAGTATTTT
CDR3: CASSRARGLNTQYF

D: -
J: TRBJ1-2
V: TRBV4-2
size: few
DNA: TGTGCCAGCAGCCAAGCCTCCCCTTACCGGGGCTACACCTTC
CDR3: CASSQASPYRGYTF

D: -
J: TRBJ1-3
V: TRBV18
size: -
DNA: TGTGCCAGCTCACCAGTGACAGCGGGGGCTGGAAACACCATATATTTT
CDR3: CASSPVTAGAGNTIYF

D: -
J: TRBJ2-7
V: TRBV10-3
size: few
DNA: TGTGCCATCGGATTCGTCAGGGATTCTTCCTACGAGCAGTACTTC
CDR3: CAIGFVRDSSYEQYF

D: TRBD1
J: TRBJ1-1
V: TRBV18
size: -
DNA: TGTGCCAGCTCACCAGTCCCGGGACAGGGGGCGAACACTGAAGCTTTCTTT
CDR3: CASSPVPGQGANTEAFF

D: -
J: TRBJ1-5
V: TRBV9
size: -
DNA: TGTGCCAGCAGCGTAGCTTCAGGGCCCAATCAGCCCCAGCATTTT
CDR3: CASSVASGPNQPQHF

D: -
J: TRBJ2-1
V: TRBV27
size: few
DNA: TGTGCCAGCAGTAGATCGACTAGACAGGGAGCTTACAATGAGCAGTTCTTC
CDR3: CASSRSTRQGAYNEQFF

D: TRBD1
J: TRBJ1-3
V: TRBV10-3
size: -
DNA: TGTGCCATCAGTGAGCCGACGGTGGGACAGGGGGGAGATGGAAACACCATATATTTT
CDR3: CAISEPTVGQGGDGNTIYF

D: TRBD1
J: TRBJ1-1
V: TRBV5-4
size: -
DNA: TGTGCCAGCAGCCGGGGACAGGTTGAGACTGAAGCTTTCTTT
CDR3: CASSRGQVETEAFF

D: TRBD2
J: TRBJ2-1
V: TRBV6-5
size: -
DNA: TGTGCCAGTCAGGGAGGGTACAATGAGCAGTTCTTC
CDR3: CASQGGYNEQFF

D: -
J: TRBJ2-5
V: TRBV15
size: -
DNA: TGTGCCACCAGCCGAAGAGGCCAAGAGACCCAGTACTTC
CDR3: CATSRRGQETQYF

D: -
J: TRBJ1-2
V: TRBV5-6
size: few
DNA: TGTGCCAGCAGCTTTCTCACGGGAAGCTATGGCTACACCTTC
CDR3: CASSFLTGSYGYTF

D: TRBD2
J: TRBJ2-7
V: TRBV11-2
size: -
DNA: TGTGCCAGCAGCTTAGGCACGACTAGCGGTCTCCCCTACGAGCAGTACTTC
CDR3: CASSLGTTSGLPYEQYF

D: -
J: TRBJ2-1
V: TRBV7-9
size: -
DNA: TGTGCCAGCAGCTTAACCGGAGGGCCTGGCAATGAGCAGTTCTTC
CDR3: CASSLTGGPGNEQFF

D: TRBD1
J: TRBJ1-1
V: TRBV5-4
size: -
DNA: TGTGCCAGCAGCCTTGGGCGGGACAGGGCATATGAAGCTTTCTTT
CDR3: CASSLGRDRAYEAFF

D: TRBD2
J: TRBJ2-6
V: TRBV4-3
size: -
DNA: TGCGCCAGCAGCCAAGATTGGACTAGCGGGGGTGACTCTGGGGCCAACGTCCTGACTTTC
CDR3: CASSQDWTSGGDSGANVLTF

D: -
J: TRBJ2-1
V: TRBV13
size: once
DNA: TGTGCCAGCAGCTTAAGAGTTAGCGTCGGTGTTCAGCAGTTCTTC
CDR3: CASSLRVSVGVQQFF

D: TRBD2
J: TRBJ2-1
V: TRBV29-1
size: -
DNA: TGCAGCGCCCGCGGGATAGCGGGAGTTTATGAGCAGTTCTTC
CDR3: CSARGIAGVYEQFF

D: TRBD2
J: TRBJ2-5
V: TRBV9
size: -
DNA: TGTGCCAGCAGCGTAGGAGACAGCGGGAACCAAGAGACCCAGTACTTC
CDR3: CASSVGDSGNQETQYF

D: -
J: TRBJ1-1
V: TRBV30
size: -
DNA: TGTGCCTGGAGCGACGGGGGGAACACTGAAGCTTTCTTT
CDR3: CAWSDGGNTEAFF

D: -
J: TRBJ1-4
V: TRBV5-6
size: -
DNA: TGTGCCAGCAGCTTGGCCTCGGGGGGGGCTAATGAAAAACTGTTTTTT
CDR3: CASSLASGGANEKLFF

D: -
J: TRBJ1-2
V: TRBV4-1
size: -
DNA: TGCGCCAGCAGCCAGATACAGGGTAACGGGGACTATGGCTACACCTTC
CDR3: CASSQIQGNGDYGYTF

D: -
J: TRBJ2-5
V: TRBV20-1
size: -
DNA: TGCAGTGCTATGAGGGAGACCCAGTACTTC
CDR3: CSAMRETQYF

D: -
J: TRBJ1-1
V: TRBV5-1
size: -
DNA: TGCGCCAGCAGCTTGGAAGCTCCCGCGAACACTGAAGCTTTCTTT
CDR3: CASSLEAPANTEAFF

D: TRBD1
J: TRBJ1-1
V: TRBV18
size: -
DNA: TGTGCCAGCCTCGAACTGACAGGGGTCACTGAAGCTTTCTTT
CDR3: CASLELTGVTEAFF

D: -
J: TRBJ1-1
V: TRBV7-9
size: -
DNA: TGTGCCAGCAGCCCAGACCCGGCAGGCAGTGAAGCTTTCTTT
CDR3: CASSPDPAGSEAFF

D: TRBD2
J: TRBJ2-7
V: TRBV6-1
size: -
DNA: TGTGCCAGCAGTGAATGGACTAGCGGGACCTACGAGCAGTACTTC
CDR3: CASSEWTSGTYEQYF

D: TRBD1
J: TRBJ1-1
V: TRBV27
size: -
DNA: TGTGCCAGCAGTGCCAGACAGGGACACGCCGTCGGAGCTTTCTTT
CDR3: CASSARQGHAVGAFF

D: -
J: TRBJ2-1
V: TRBV6-6
size: -
DNA: TGTGCCAGCAGTTTGCGGCCGAGCAATGAGCAGTTCTTC
CDR3: CASSLRPSNEQFF

D: TRBD1
J: TRBJ2-3
V: TRBV5-6
size: -
DNA: TGTGCCAGCAGCGGAACAGGGGTAACAGATACGCAGTATTTT
CDR3: CASSGTGVTDTQYF

D: -
J: TRBJ2-7
V: TRBV28
size: -
DNA: TGTGCCAGCAGTTTGACCCGGGGGGAGCAGTACTTC
CDR3: CASSLTRGEQYF